This entry is about one T cell receptor beta chain. The antigen is not known. PCR was performed using 60 Vbeta and 13 Jbeta primers. The protocol was immunoSEQ multiplex PCR, while the TCRdb copy is restricted to in-frame clones and leaves out a portion. The profile shows 95,000 to 150,000 clones, 65% to 80% of them singletons. This sample was included in a study of cytomegalovirus exposure and HLA in healthy donors. Germline V lookup: CDR1 SGDLS, CDR2 YYNGEE. Trimming removed 0 bases from V and 8 bases from J; junction bases left unmatched: 8. This CDR3 spans 15 amino acids. Study-wide results and limits: In vitro assays verified that three CMV-associated chains recognized CMV antigens specifically.

This sequence was found in a woman between 40 and 50 years old in good health and CMV-seropositive. This sequence joins TRBV9 and TRBJ1-2, with 9 bases lining up with TRBD1. The material sequenced was PBMCs. This CDR3 is CASSVGNRGLGGYTF. CDR3 nucleotide sequence: TGTGCCAGCAGCGTAGGGAACAGGGGGCTTGGGGGCTACACCTTC.